The entry that follows covers one T cell receptor beta chain sequence. This clone's antigen is unknown. The record has no base qualities; no much larger clone is one base away. From a lookup of the germline V gene, CDR1 and CDR2 are SGHTA and FQGNSA. CDR3 length: 13 amino acids, cysteine to phenylalanine. Solely the CDR3 DNA is kept, with 39 bases framed from the first base. Trimming removed 4 bases from V and 5 bases from J, leaving 11 bases between the germline ends. The donors were healthy, HIV-negative adults with no recently reported acute infections or vaccinations. All donors were Caucasian adults living in Nashville, Tennessee, USA. CD4+ T cells were enriched through magnetic negative selection, after which naive cells were positively selected on CD45RA and the remaining negative fraction served as the memory subset. Blood was obtained by leukapheresis, after which PBMCs were separated by Ficoll-Histopaque density gradient centrifugation and cryopreserved in liquid nitrogen vapor phase. Analytical flow cytometry was used to check the purity and quantity of every magnetically sorted T cell population. Each sorted fraction had its genomic DNA isolated and then quantified by UV absorbance on a Nanodrop 2000c.

The sample belongs to a study of shared clonotypes between healthy human individuals (dated by TCRdb to the early 2020s). The study in broad terms: A couple of women and three men aged 18 to 49 years were included in the cohort. For each donor, CD4 naive and CD4 memory were each given three plates, CD8 naive was given two plates, and CD8 memory was given one plate. To estimate repertoire size and how much clonotype sharing occurs between individuals, the study deeply sequenced the blood TCR repertoires of several healthy adults. Libraries were prepared and TCR repertoires were sequenced by different laboratories using diverse techniques, in order to increase sequencing depth and limit assay-specific biases. Each donor's leukapheresis produced roughly between roughly 0.85 and 9 billion PBMCs. What the work shows at the level of the full study, not this receptor alone: The small number of donors limited the genetic and exposure-history diversity represented. Pairwise subsampling indicated that sequencing depth was expected to affect the degree of clonotype sharing among donors. When a handful of donors were compared, the shared fraction of clonotypes was about 5.2% for naive CD4, roughly 3.4% for naive CD8, 2% to 2.5% for memory CD4, and roughly 0.43% for memory CD8. Only blood was sampled, and tissue TCR repertoires likely differ from those in blood. Rarefaction of sorted-subset datasets indicated incomplete sequencing despite the large sequencing depth. Clonotypes shared by all four sorted-subset donors showed higher generation probabilities than non-shared clonotypes. Naive subsets generally had larger estimated clonotype richness than memory subsets.

Using the deep immunoSEQ assay, multiplex PCR amplified TCR CDR3 regions from genomic DNA. Extracted genomic DNA from each cell subset was spread evenly across all wells of several immunoSEQ 96-well plates, with each plate serving as a replicate. For sorted subsets, approximately 210 ng of genomic DNA, equivalent to 30,000 or so T cell genomes, went into each replicate PCR. Purified libraries were measured with a Qubit 3.0 fluorometer, size-checked on a Bioanalyzer 2100, and measured again with the KAPA Library Quantification kit. Every immunoSEQ 96-well plate was sequenced on a separate single-read 150-cycle Illumina NextSeq 550 flow cell. The authors' pipeline ran thus. Because the immunoSEQ output held only junctional sequences and lacked quality scores, the filtering could not match the filtering applied to full-length reads. Sequences were annotated with PyIR, a Python wrapper for IgBLAST v1.9, using IMGT germline references to assign V/J genes and CDR3. Reads with weak V/J assignments (E-value above 1e-6), missing CDR3, stop codons, out-of-frame junctions, or ambiguous translated residues were removed. V3J clonotypes were defined as sequences sharing an identical inferred V gene, J gene, and CDR3 amino acid sequence. Percentage overlap between repertoires was calculated by dividing the number of shared unique clonotypes by the size of the smaller repertoire. Richness of each repertoire was evaluated using RTK rarefaction, the Chao1 estimator, and Recon v2.1 estimates of unobserved clonotypes. OLGA was used to compute generation probabilities for all TCRbeta clonotypes that the gDNA method yielded from a handful of donors. The table was pulled from immuneACCESS by TCRdb, which kept in-frame rearrangements only. Such tables lose some clones; where checked, under half of the loss comes from unresolved V genes, and the rest has no known cause. V and J calls and clone size are copied from that table; D and trimming were computed from the DNA. The sample table holds 2,500,000 or so clones, of which about 90% were seen once. Jointly, the top ten make up around 0.4% of the sample.

This receptor chain uses TRBV7-2 and TRBJ2-5; a confident D gene designation cannot be given. Sequences were obtained from naive CD4+ T cells from PBMCs. Per the publication, the cell subset or site label means: CD45RA+ positively selected. The clonotype was recovered from a man between 18 and 29 years old in good health. Some clones in this sample may be carry-over from other donors' samples. The sequenced DNA: TGTGCCAGCAGCTCCCACAGAATCGAGACCCAGTACTTC. It encodes CASSSHRIETQYF.